These 16 T cell receptor beta chains originate from one sample sequenced in a study of radiation and T cells in renal cell carcinoma. Repertoires were generated with immunoSEQ multiplex PCR, while TCRdb's copy carries only in-frame clones and drops some. This table holds 95,000 to 150,000 clones, about four fifths found once. Specified time point: baseline pretreatment blood. Sample treatment: 15 Gy SBRT to primary tumor, nephrectomy 4 weeks later. This material consisted of blood, taken from a patient whose treatment included radiotherapy and nephrectomy. The receptors stem from a woman aged 60 to 75 with renal cell carcinoma.

V usage is TRBV6-6 and J usage is TRBJ2-7; 7 bases align to TRBD1. The CDR3 covers 13 residues. In germline, CDR1 is MNHNY, CDR2 SVGAGI (reference sequence). The V and J ends lost 2 bases and 11 bases, in that order; junction bases with no gene match: 9. CDR3 sequence (DNA): TGTGCCAGCAGTTACGGGACAGCCTCTCGGGAGTACTTC. Translated: CASSYGTASREYF.

The DNA of the CDR3 is TGTGCCACCAGCGGAAGCCGACAGGGAAATTCACCCCTCCACTTT. Its protein product is CATSGSRQGNSPLHF. The chain has TRBV15 and TRBJ1-6; TRBD1 aligns across 7 bases. CDR1 and CDR2 from the germline V gene are LNHNV and YYDKDF (reference sequence). The V and J ends lost 5 bases and 7 bases, in that order; junction bases with no gene match: 8. The CDR3 is made up of 15 amino acids. The full variable domain, with the rest looked up from reference TRBV15 and TRBJ1-6, is DAMVIQNPRYQVTQFGKPVTLSCSQTLNHNVMYWYQQKSSQAPKLLFHYYDKDFNNEADTPDNFQSRRPNTSFCFLDIRSPGLGDTAMYLCATSGSRQGNSPLHFGNGTRLTVT.

The chain combines TRBV18 with TRBJ1-1, with D unclear. The CDR3 is 13 amino acids. V was clipped by 2 bases and J by 6 bases, with 10 bases between them. The germline V gene has CDR1 KGHSH and CDR2 LQKENI. CDR3 sequence reads: CASSPYREAEAFF. CDR3 DNA: TGTGCCAGCTCACCATATAGGGAAGCTGAAGCTTTCTTT.

The chain combines TRBV19 with TRBJ1-5; a weak D match, TRBD1 (5 bases). V lost 1 base and J 4 bases, leaving 17 bases between the germline ends. The CDR3 is 17 amino acids. Germline CDR1 is LNHDA and CDR2 is SQIVND (reference sequence). The CDR3 DNA reads as TGTGCCAGTAGTATAGTTACACCGGGACTGAATAATCAGCCCCAGCATTTT. Amino acids: CASSIVTPGLNNQPQHF. The full variable domain, its missing parts supplied by reference TRBV19 and TRBJ1-5, is DGGITQSPKYLFRKEGQNVTLSCEQNLNHDAMYWYRQDPGQGLRLIYYSQIVNDFQKGDIAEGYSVSREKKESFPLTVTSAQKNPTAFYLCASSIVTPGLNNQPQHFGDGTRLSIL.

The table lists this clone with a few counts. The chain couples TRBV19 to TRBJ1-2; the D is unclear. Trimming stripped 3 bases from V and 4 bases from J, with 6 bases between. Per germline, CDR1 LNHDA and CDR2 SQIVND (reference sequence). This CDR3 is built from 12 residues. CDR3: CASSIASYGYTF. DNA for the CDR3: TGTGCCAGTAGTATCGCGAGCTATGGCTACACCTTC.

V and J are TRBV7-2 and TRBJ2-6, with 11 bases identical to TRBD1. There are 17 residues in the CDR3. Germline V gene data show CDR1 as SGHTA and CDR2 as FQGNSA. The trim removed 4 bases at V and 2 bases at J, leaving 4 bases unmatched. CDR3 region: CASSYRTGGAGANVLTF. The CDR3 nucleotides read TGTGCCAGCAGCTACCGGACAGGGGGCGCTGGGGCCAACGTCCTGACTTTC.

This clone was observed once. The chain is built from TRBV4-2 and TRBJ1-2; D remains ambiguous. Trimming stripped 0 bases from V and 4 bases from J, with 21 bases between. The CDR3 has 18 residues. CDR1 is LGHNA and CDR2 is YNFKEQ in the germline V gene. The CDR3 coding sequence is TGTGCCAGCAGCCAAGAATCGGGAGCCGCGATCCTAGTCTATGGCTACACCTTC. It codes for CASSQESGAAILVYGYTF.

This rearrangement joins TRBV11-3 to TRBJ1-1; D is ambiguous. The V and J ends lost 3 bases and 3 bases respectively, with 11 bases between them. Germline V gene sequence: CDR1 SGHNT, CDR2 YENEEA. This CDR3 spans 14 amino acids. DNA for the CDR3: TGTGCCAGCAGCTTGCGGTTAACGGACACTGAAGCTTTCTTT. Translation gives CASSLRLTDTEAFF.

This clone was observed once. The chain couples TRBV27 to TRBJ2-1; TRBD2 aligns across 15 bases. Per the germline V gene, CDR1 is MNHEY and CDR2 is SMNVEV (reference sequence). The CDR3 contains 18 residues. V trimming: 4 bases; J trimming: 8 bases; junction bases outside the gene matches: 12. The CDR3 region has the DNA TGTGCCAGCAGTTCGATCCTTGGACTAGCGGGAGGGCCGCATGAGCAGTTCTTC. It translates to CASSSILGLAGGPHEQFF.

The gene calls are TRBV13 and TRBJ1-1; D is unresolved. The ends were cut back, 7 bases at V and 0 bases at J, with 18 bases in the middle. The CDR3 is 16 amino acids. Germline V gives CDR1 PRHDT, CDR2 FYEKMQ (reference sequence). CDR3 residues: CASTTPTGHLNTEAFF. CDR3 sequence (DNA): TGTGCCAGCACTACACCCACCGGCCATTTGAACACTGAAGCTTTCTTT.

This sequence joins TRBV5-4 and TRBJ1-2, with 9 bases matching TRBD1. The germline V gene has CDR1 SGHNT and CDR2 YYREEE (reference sequence). The CDR3 length is 17 residues. V gave up 4 bases and J gave up 6 bases; unmatched junction bases: 16. As DNA, the CDR3 is TGTGCCAGCAGCCCCGGACAGGGGCAACAGGTCGTTAATGGCTACACCTTC. Its translation is CASSPGQGQQVVNGYTF.

The CDR3 here is CASSLTVTNTEAFF. The CDR3 DNA sequence: TGCGCCAGCAGCCTAACAGTGACTAACACTGAAGCTTTCTTT. This chain uses TRBV5-1 with TRBJ1-1; D ambiguous. Germline V CDR1 and CDR2: SGHRS, YFSETQ. V lost 4 bases to trimming and J lost 2 bases, with 12 bases between them. The CDR3 covers 14 residues.

The chain employs TRBV4-3 and TRBJ1-2, with D possibly being TRBD1 (6 bases). There are 15 residues in the CDR3. Germline-derived CDR1 and CDR2 are LGHNA and YSLEER. V was pared by 0 bases and J by 8 bases, with 16 bases between. The CDR3 DNA reads as TGCGCCAGCAGCCAAGATAGGGGGACCTGGGGAGGCTACACCTTC. This codes for CASSQDRGTWGGYTF.

The rearrangement links TRBV10-3 to TRBJ2-6; maybe TRBD2 (7 bases). Germline V lookup: CDR1 ENHRY, CDR2 SYGVKD. The CDR3 loop spans 15 amino acids. The V and J ends lost 3 bases and 4 bases respectively, with 10 bases between them. CDR3 amino acids: CAISEGGDGANVLTF. The CDR3 region has the DNA TGTGCCATCAGTGAAGGGGGGGACGGGGCCAACGTCCTGACTTTC.

The chain employs TRBV12-5 and TRBJ2-2; no clear D. The CDR3 covers 16 residues. CDR1 and CDR2 from the germline V gene are LGHNT and FRNRAP. V was pared by 3 bases and J by 1 base, with 12 bases between. CDR3 in amino acids: CASGFTIDKNTGELFF. As DNA, the CDR3 is TGTGCTAGTGGTTTCACTATAGACAAGAACACCGGGGAGCTGTTTTTT. The full variable domain, in which reference TRBV12-5 and TRBJ2-2 provide the parts outside the CDR3, is DARVTQTPRHKVTEMGQEVTMRCQPILGHNTVFWYRQTMMQGLELLAYFRNRAPLDDSGMPKDRFSAEMPDATLATLKIQPSEPRDSAVYFCASGFTIDKNTGELFFGEGSRLTVL.

The rearrangement uses TRBV29-1 and TRBJ1-2; TRBD1 is a possible D gene (6 bases). The CDR3 is made up of 13 amino acids. Germline V CDR1 and CDR2: SQVTM, ANQGSEA. V lost 6 bases, J lost 3 bases, and 14 bases lay in between. This chain's CDR3 is CSVRTEVDYGYTF. In DNA form, the CDR3 reads TGCAGCGTAAGGACAGAGGTGGACTATGGCTACACCTTC.